This TCR beta chain came from a study of regulatory T cells in long-lasting Graves disease. Study-level points and caveats: It is possible that accuracy was reduced by the small size of the sample.

Germline-derived CDR1 and CDR2 are MNHEY and SVGEGT. The ends were cut back, 7 bases at V and 1 base at J, with 17 bases in the middle. CDR3 length: 15 amino acids. HTBI primers from iRepertoire and Arm-PCR of CDR3 regions yielded the TCR beta libraries. Each CDR3 protein is one row after TCRdb ran MiXCR on the multiplex PCR reads. The sample has around 500,000 distinct CDR3 sequences; around 12% are singletons. This clonotype was seen more than once but under ten times. Its antigen is as yet unknown. Time point noted: newly diagnosed GD, antithyroid drugs for less than 3 months. Researchers made the TCR library from RNA that was extracted from PBMCs. American Thyroid Association guidelines served as the basis for diagnosing Graves' disease. Nine milliliters of peripheral blood went into EDTA tubes. The same specimen was also included in a second study, on T cells in Graves' hyperthyroidism and ophthalmopathy. According to that study: With a median lead of around 5.9 months before onset, the model predicted ophthalmopathy.

The chain recombines TRBV6-2 or TRBV6-3 with TRBJ2-7; either TRBD1 or TRBD2 may fit D (5 bases each). Source: peripheral blood mononuclear cells (PBMCs), taken at new diagnosis, from a patient treated with antithyroid drugs. The origin of this receptor is a young woman with Graves disease. Here the CDR3 reads CASNLRRGASYEQYF. The CDR3 DNA is TGTGCCAGCAACCTGAGAAGGGGAGCATCCTACGAGCAGTACTTC.